The 21 T cell receptor beta chains in this list originate from one sample, sequenced in a study of patients and donors after allogeneic stem cell transplantation. TCRdb re-analysed the RT-PCR reads in MiXCR, keeping a single row per CDR3 protein. This sample carries about 72,000 distinct CDR3 sequences, about a quarter of them seen once, and the ten largest clones take about 25%. Material: blood, either unsorted or a sorted T cell fraction (not recorded which). The receptors stem from a human donor who was either an allogeneic HSCT recipient or a stem cell or donor lymphocyte infusion donor (not recorded which). It is not recorded whose cells these are; they may come from a transplant donor.

The sample holds a few counts of this clonotype. The chain uses TRBV11-1 and TRBJ1-1; no definite D call. The CDR3 is made up of 12 amino acids. Germline lookup yields CDR1 SGHAT and CDR2 FQDESV (reference sequence). With 0 bases removed from V and 4 bases from J, the gap between germline ends came to 3 bases. The CDR3 bases are TGTGCCAGCAGCTTAGCGCGCACTGAAGCTTTCTTT. This translates into CASSLARTEAFF.

This clonotype has only one observation. The V and J genes are TRBV24-1 and TRBJ2-3; D perhaps matches TRBD2 (6 bases). The germline gives CDR1 KGHDR, CDR2 SFDVKD. The CDR3 loop spans 14 amino acids. The V and J ends lost 7 bases and 2 bases respectively, with 12 bases between them. DNA of the CDR3: TGTGCCACCAGCAAGCCGGGAGCCACAGATACGCAGTATTTT. Amino acids: CATSKPGATDTQYF.

This chain links TRBV6-5 with TRBJ1-5, with D possibly TRBD1 on 6 matching bases. Germline V gene lookup returns CDR1 MNHEY and CDR2 SVGAGI. CDR3 length equals 13 residues. The germline V and J ends were trimmed by 2 bases and 6 bases, with 8 bases remaining between them. CDR3 sequence: CASSYRGGQPQHF. The CDR3 bases are TGTGCCAGCAGTTACAGGGGGGGTCAGCCCCAGCATTTT.

At least ten counts were recorded for this clonotype. The V gene is TRBV7-3, the J gene TRBJ1-1, with D possibly TRBD1 on 5 matching bases. There are 15 residues in the CDR3. V lost 0 bases to trimming and J lost 1 base, with 9 bases between them. Germline V gene lookup returns CDR1 SGHTA and CDR2 FQGTGA. The CDR3 is CASSLTGGRNTEAFF. DNA for the CDR3: TGTGCCAGCAGCTTAACGGGGGGACGGAACACTGAAGCTTTCTTT. Full variable domain (outside the CDR3, taken from reference TRBV7-3 and TRBJ1-1): GAGVSQTPSNKVTEKGKYVELRCDPISGHTALYWYRQSLGQGPEFLIYFQGTGAADDSGLPNDRFFAVRPEGSVSTLKIQRTERGDSAVYLCASSLTGGRNTEAFFGQGTRLTVV.

This chain joins TRBV9 and TRBJ1-4, with D uncertain. This CDR3 has 15 amino acids. CDR1 is SGDLS and CDR2 is YYNGEE in the germline V gene. Trimming shortened V by 2 bases and J by 3 bases, and 11 bases separated the two germline ends. This chain's CDR3 is CASSVDYGPNEKLFF. As DNA, the CDR3 is TGTGCCAGCAGCGTGGATTATGGGCCTAATGAAAAACTGTTTTTT. The variable domain in full, with the rest retrieved from reference TRBV9 and TRBJ1-4, is DSGVTQTPKHLITATGQRVTLRCSPRSGDLSVYWYQQSLDQGLQFLIQYYNGEERAKGNILERFSAQQFPDLHSELNLSSLELGDSALYFCASSVDYGPNEKLFFGSGTQLSVL.

This clonotype was detected a few times. The rearrangement uses TRBV7-2 and TRBJ1-1; D possibly corresponds to TRBD1 (5 bases). The germline V gene encodes CDR1 SGHTA and CDR2 FQGNSA. The CDR3 extends over 18 amino acids. V was shortened by 1 base and J by 0 bases, with 18 bases between the two germline ends. The CDR3 nucleotides read TGTGCCAGCAGCTTAGTTGGTACAGGCGGGCCCTTGAACACTGAAGCTTTCTTT. Translating gives CASSLVGTGGPLNTEAFF.

The CDR3 here is CASSFGGKDEQYF. In DNA, the CDR3 is TGCGCCAGCAGCTTCGGGGGGAAGGACGAGCAGTACTTC. The V gene is TRBV5-1, the J gene TRBJ2-7, with 7 bases aligning to TRBD2. This CDR3 spans 13 amino acids. Germline lookup yields CDR1 SGHRS and CDR2 YFSETQ. V trimming: 2 bases; J trimming: 5 bases; junction bases outside the gene matches: 4.

The chain links TRBV5-1 to TRBJ1-2; D is unresolved. CDR3 size: 15 residues. V lost 0 bases, J lost 7 bases, and 16 bases lay in between. The germline CDR1 and CDR2 sequences are SGHRS and YFSETQ. CDR3: CASSLAVFPMGGYTF. CDR3 DNA: TGCGCCAGCAGCTTGGCCGTCTTTCCTATGGGTGGCTACACCTTC.

The chain uses TRBV12-3 or TRBV12-4 and TRBJ1-4; no clear D gene. The CDR3 is 18 amino acids. V dropped 7 bases and J dropped 2 bases, with 23 bases sitting between them. CDR3 loop: CASTSLVMAFATNEKLFF. The CDR3 nucleotides are TGTGCCAGCACCAGTTTGGTAATGGCCTTTGCCACTAATGAAAAACTGTTTTTT.

This clonotype was observed a handful of times. The rearrangement links TRBV4-1 to TRBJ1-2, with D possibly TRBD1 on 6 matching bases. V lost 6 bases to trimming and J lost 1 base, with 12 bases between them. The CDR3 is 14 amino acids. Germline CDR1 reads MGHRA; CDR2 reads YSYEKL. CDR3 in DNA: TGCGCCAGCAGTCGACAGGACCTTAACTATGGCTACACCTTC. Protein sequence: CASSRQDLNYGYTF.

This clonotype was observed a few times. The rearrangement joins TRBV4-2 to TRBJ1-2; D is uncertain. CDR3 length: 14 amino acids. CDR1 is LGHNA, CDR2 YNFKEQ, per germline. V shed 4 bases and J shed 4 bases, with 13 bases lying between them. This CDR3 reads CASSPEGRSYGYTF. Written as DNA, the CDR3 is TGTGCCAGCAGCCCTGAAGGACGGAGCTATGGCTACACCTTC.

This clonotype was seen only a few times. The chain links TRBV12-3 or TRBV12-4 to TRBJ1-4; D remains ambiguous. The CDR3 has 13 residues. Trimming took 7 bases from V and 7 from J, leaving 13 bases between them. The CDR3 region is CASNTLIGEKLFF. The DNA for the CDR3 is TGTGCCAGCAATACCTTGATTGGTGAAAAACTGTTTTTT.

This clonotype has a handful of counts. The chain carries TRBV7-9 and TRBJ1-2; D perhaps matches TRBD1 (5 bases). CDR3 length: 14 amino acids. Germline assignment: CDR1 SEHNR and CDR2 FQNEAQ (reference sequence). The germline V and J ends were trimmed by 5 bases and 4 bases, with 14 bases remaining between them. The CDR3 DNA is TGTGCCAGCAGCCCCCAATGGGGGGGCTATGGCTACACCTTC. The encoded protein is CASSPQWGGYGYTF.

A single count supports this clonotype. This chain links TRBV7-2 with TRBJ2-2; a possible D gene is TRBD1 (5 bases). V lost 1 base, J lost 2 bases, and 14 bases lay in between. Germline values: CDR1 SGHTA, CDR2 FQGNSA. This CDR3 is 17 amino acids long. CDR3 DNA sequence: TGTGCCAGCAGCTTAGGGAAATTCAGGGAAAACACCGGGGAGCTGTTTTTT. Protein sequence: CASSLGKFRENTGELFF.

This clonotype was counted a few times. The chain is built from TRBV28 and TRBJ2-2; weak D call: TRBD2 (5 bases). CDR1 and CDR2 (germline): MDHEN, SYDVKM. The ends were cut back, 1 base at V and 7 bases at J, with 7 bases in the middle. CDR3 length: 13 amino acids. CDR3 protein: CASSLSGGGELFF. CDR3 coding DNA: TGTGCCAGCAGTTTATCTGGAGGCGGGGAGCTGTTTTTT.

This sequence joins TRBV2 and TRBJ2-3; D not resolved. The ends were cut back, 3 bases at V and 6 bases at J, with 4 bases in the middle. The CDR3 runs to 11 residues. Per the germline V gene, CDR1 is SNHLY and CDR2 is FYNNEI. The CDR3 DNA is TGTGCCAGCAGTGAGATCGATACGCAGTATTTT. Amino acid sequence: CASSEIDTQYF.

The rearrangement joins TRBV7-8 to TRBJ2-6, with D perhaps matching TRBD2 (6 bases). The length of the CDR3 is 19 residues. The germline gives CDR1 SGHVS, CDR2 FQNEAQ. V was shortened by 5 bases and J by 0 bases, with 20 bases between the two germline ends. CDR3 amino acids: CASSPSNSGVFSGANVLTF. As DNA, the CDR3 is TGTGCCAGCAGCCCATCAAATAGCGGAGTGTTCTCTGGGGCCAACGTCCTGACTTTC. The full variable domain, in which reference TRBV7-8 and TRBJ2-6 provide the parts outside the CDR3, is GAGVSQSPRYKVAKRGQDVALRCDPISGHVSLFWYQQALGQGPEFLTYFQNEAQLDKSGLPSDRFFAERPEGSVSTLKIQRTQQEDSAVYLCASSPSNSGVFSGANVLTFGAGSRLTVL.

The chain combines TRBV5-1 with TRBJ2-7; D is unclear. Trimming cost V 1 base and J 3 bases, with 11 bases left between them. The CDR3 extends over 14 amino acids. The germline CDR1 and CDR2 sequences are SGHRS and YFSETQ. This chain's CDR3 is CASSLSPDLYEQYF. The CDR3 bases are TGCGCCAGCAGCTTGTCTCCAGACCTCTACGAGCAGTACTTC. The full variable domain, its missing parts supplied by reference TRBV5-1 and TRBJ2-7, is KAGVTQTPRYLIKTRGQQVTLSCSPISGHRSVSWYQQTPGQGLQFLFEYFSETQRNKGNFPGRFSGRQFSNSRSEMNVSTLELGDSALYLCASSLSPDLYEQYFGPGTRLTVT.

This sequence joins TRBV7-2 and TRBJ1-1; D possibly corresponds to TRBD1 (6 bases). There are 14 residues in the CDR3. Germline CDR1 is SGHTA and CDR2 is FQGNSA. V was shortened by 5 bases and J by 5 bases, with 15 bases between the two germline ends. CDR3 sequence (DNA): TGTGCCAGCAGCAGGGGGGGAAGGGGTACTGAAGCTTTCTTT. Its translation is CASSRGGRGTEAFF. Complete variable domain (other parts from reference TRBV7-2 and TRBJ1-1): GAGVSQSPSNKVTEKGKDVELRCDPISGHTALYWYRQSLGQGLEFLIYFQGNSAPDKSGLPSDRFSAERTGGSVSTLTIQRTQQEDSAVYLCASSRGGRGTEAFFGQGTRLTVV.

This clonotype has at least ten counts. V usage is TRBV24-1 and J usage is TRBJ2-7, with D perhaps TRBD1 or TRBD2 (5 bases each). The length of the CDR3 is 16 residues. Looked up from germline, CDR1 is KGHDR and CDR2 is SFDVKD. Trimming shortened V by 4 bases and J by 5 bases, and 20 bases separated the two germline ends. This CDR3 is CATSDQTPGRENEQYF. Written as DNA, the CDR3 is TGTGCCACCAGTGACCAAACCCCGGGACGGGAAAACGAGCAGTACTTC.

This clonotype was detected only a few times. The chain employs TRBV20-1 and TRBJ2-1; tentative D call: TRBD2 (5 bases). V lost 1 base, J lost 4 bases, and 17 bases lay in between. The CDR3 runs to 16 residues. CDR1 DFQATT and CDR2 SNEGSKA come from the germline V gene (reference sequence). CDR3 DNA: TGCAGTGCTAGAGGCCCTAGCCTGATATTTTACAATGAGCAGTTCTTC. Amino acids: CSARGPSLIFYNEQFF.